These 12 T cell receptor beta chains came from one sample sequenced in a study of T-cell memory formation after mild COVID-19 (dated by TCRdb to the early 2020s). Library preparation was by 5' RACE. The run used an Illumina NovaSeq 6000. TCRdb passed the public sequencing reads through fastp at Q25 and MiXCR, retaining productive beta sequences. Merged by CDR3 protein, the rows form single entries marked with the most common genes and DNA. The sample table shows some 350,000 distinct CDR3 sequences, and roughly 13% are seen once. The ten largest clones take up about a fifth of the sample. The sequenced material came from PBMCs or a T cell subset sorted from them (not recorded which). The origin of the receptors is a man between 18 and 35 years old who had mild COVID-19 (a few samples of this study predate the infection). The sample titles of this study are shuffled in the database, so cell type and time point are left out; the donor was told from shared clones.

In this sample, this clonotype turned up a few times. The chain links TRBV6-6 to TRBJ2-3; no firm D call. This CDR3 contains 17 residues. V lost 2 bases, J lost 0 bases, and 15 bases lay in between. CDR1 is MNHNY, CDR2 SVGAGI, per germline (reference sequence). CDR3 in amino acids: CASSYPREGSSTDTQYF. CDR3 nucleotide sequence: TGTGCCAGCAGTTACCCCAGAGAAGGGTCTAGCACAGATACGCAGTATTTT.

This clonotype was seen repeatedly, ten times or more. V gene TRBV6-6 combines with J gene TRBJ2-7, with TRBD1 matching over 7 bases. CDR1 MNHNY and CDR2 SVGAGI come from the germline V gene (reference sequence). This CDR3 comprises 16 residues. V lost 2 bases to trimming and J lost 6 bases; unmatched junction nucleotides: 13. Here the CDR3 DNA reads TGTGCCAGCAGTTACGTCCCGAATAAACAGGGGTCCGAGCAGTACGTC. This translates into CASSYVPNKQGSEQYV.

V and J are TRBV20-1 and TRBJ2-7; 7 bases agree with TRBD2. Germline trimming cut 5 bases from V and 0 bases from J; bases unmatched to any gene: 4. Per the germline V gene, CDR1 is DFQATT and CDR2 is SNEGSKA (reference sequence). The length of the CDR3 is 13 residues. In nucleotides, the CDR3 is TGCAGTGCTCCAGCGGGGTTCTCCTACGAGCAGTACTTC. The encoded protein is CSAPAGFSYEQYF.

This clonotype was seen only a few times. This rearrangement joins TRBV12-3 or TRBV12-4 to TRBJ2-1; TRBD1 matches at 10 bases. Trimming removed 5 bases from V and 2 bases from J; junction bases left unmatched: 6. The CDR3 runs to 16 residues. This CDR3 reads CASSPETGGAYNEQFF. CDR3 nucleotide sequence: TGTGCCAGCAGTCCCGAGACAGGGGGCGCCTACAATGAGCAGTTCTTC.

This clonotype came up a few times. The CDR3 sequence: CASSSWGQGATEAFF. The CDR3 DNA reads as TGCGCCAGCAGCTCCTGGGGACAGGGGGCAACTGAAGCTTTCTTT. The chain joins TRBV5-1 to TRBJ1-1, with 12 positions matching TRBD1. Germline CDR1 and CDR2: SGHRS and YFSETQ. This CDR3 contains 15 residues. V dropped 3 bases and J dropped 5; count of bases not matched to a gene: 5.

This clonotype turned up a few times. The chain employs TRBV12-3 or TRBV12-4 and TRBJ2-3; D is uncertain. The V end was cut by 3 bases, the J end by 7 bases, with 8 bases between. CDR3 length: 12 residues. The CDR3 DNA is TGTGCCAGCAGTTTTGGTGGGAATACGCAGTATTTT. Amino acids: CASSFGGNTQYF.

This clonotype turned up a few times. This chain links TRBV6-6 with TRBJ1-1; 7 positions match TRBD1. Germline assignment: CDR1 MNHNY and CDR2 SVGAGI (reference sequence). This CDR3 spans 16 amino acids. V was clipped by 6 bases and J by 3 bases; unmatched bases: 13. This chain's CDR3 is CASSRRQGGRDTEAFF. The DNA of the CDR3 is TGTGCCAGCAGCCGTCGACAGGGAGGGAGGGACACTGAAGCTTTCTTT.

The V gene is TRBV4-1, the J gene TRBJ1-2; 8 nucleotides match TRBD1. The V gene's germline CDR1 is MGHRA and CDR2 YSYEKL. With V trimmed by 2 bases and J by 8 bases, 10 bases remained unmatched. This CDR3 has 15 amino acids. The CDR3: CASSQPAQGAKGYTF. For the CDR3, the DNA is TGCGCCAGCAGCCAACCGGCGCAGGGGGCGAAAGGCTACACCTTC.

This clonotype appeared many times. This chain connects TRBV4-1 to TRBJ2-5, with 12 bases matching TRBD1. Trimming at V came to 3 bases and at J to 0 bases, leaving 8 bases not matched to a gene. Germline V gene data show CDR1 as MGHRA and CDR2 as YSYEKL. The CDR3 loop spans 18 amino acids. This CDR3 reads CASSQSLGTGGYQETQYF. The CDR3, as DNA: TGCGCCAGCAGCCAGAGCCTCGGGACAGGGGGCTACCAAGAGACCCAGTACTTC.

The sample holds many counts of this clonotype. V gene TRBV9 combines with J gene TRBJ2-5; maybe TRBD2 (5 bases). Trimming removed 1 base from V and 3 bases from J, with 13 bases in between. The CDR3 is 15 residues long. The germline V gene has CDR1 SGDLS and CDR2 YYNGEE. CDR3 nucleotides: TGTGCCAGCAGCGTATGGGGAGCTGGGGAAGAGACCCAGTACTTC. Its protein product is CASSVWGAGEETQYF.

This clonotype was counted between two and nine times. V is TRBV6-5 and J is TRBJ1-4; D remains unclear. The germline V gene has CDR1 MNHEY and CDR2 SVGAGI. Trimming stripped 2 bases from V and 12 bases from J, with 25 bases between. The CDR3 runs 17 residues. CDR3 in amino acids: CASSYAPRLGGSGELFF. CDR3 sequence (DNA): TGTGCCAGCAGTTACGCGCCTCGTCTGGGAGGATCGGGTGAACTGTTTTTT.

This clonotype has just a few counts. CDR3 sequence reads: CASSRLAGTYEQYF. For the CDR3, the DNA is TGTGCCAGCAGCCGACTAGCGGGGACCTACGAGCAGTACTTC. The genes are TRBV3-1 and TRBJ2-7; TRBD2 agrees at 11 bases. The trim removed 4 bases at V and 2 bases at J, leaving 1 base unmatched. The length of the CDR3 is 14 residues. The germline V gene has CDR1 LGHDT and CDR2 YNNKEL (reference sequence).